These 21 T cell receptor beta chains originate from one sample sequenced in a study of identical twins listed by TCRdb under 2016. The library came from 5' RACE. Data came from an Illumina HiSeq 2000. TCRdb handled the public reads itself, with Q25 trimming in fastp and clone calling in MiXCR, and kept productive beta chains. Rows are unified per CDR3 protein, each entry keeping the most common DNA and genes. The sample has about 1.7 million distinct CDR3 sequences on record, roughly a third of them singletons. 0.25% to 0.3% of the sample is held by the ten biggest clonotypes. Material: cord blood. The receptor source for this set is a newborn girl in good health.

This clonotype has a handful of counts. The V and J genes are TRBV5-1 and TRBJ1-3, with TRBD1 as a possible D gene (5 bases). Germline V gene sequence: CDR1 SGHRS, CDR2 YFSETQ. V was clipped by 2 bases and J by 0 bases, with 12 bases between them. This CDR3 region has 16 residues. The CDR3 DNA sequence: TGCGCCAGCAGCTTCTTTCCGGGACGCTCTGGAAACACCATATATTTT. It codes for CASSFFPGRSGNTIYF.

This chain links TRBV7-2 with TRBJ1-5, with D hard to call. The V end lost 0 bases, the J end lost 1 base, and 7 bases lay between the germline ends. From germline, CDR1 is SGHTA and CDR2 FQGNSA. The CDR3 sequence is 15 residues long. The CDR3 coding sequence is TGTGCCAGCAGCTTAGCTGCAGTCAGCAATCAGCCCCAGCATTTT. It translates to CASSLAAVSNQPQHF.

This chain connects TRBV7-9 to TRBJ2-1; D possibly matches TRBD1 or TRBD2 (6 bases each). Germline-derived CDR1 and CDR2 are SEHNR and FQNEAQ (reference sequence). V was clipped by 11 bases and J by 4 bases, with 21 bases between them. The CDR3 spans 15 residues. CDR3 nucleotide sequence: TGTGCCCCTAGCTTAGGGGGGCTGAAGTACAATGAGCAGTTCTTC. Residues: CAPSLGGLKYNEQFF.

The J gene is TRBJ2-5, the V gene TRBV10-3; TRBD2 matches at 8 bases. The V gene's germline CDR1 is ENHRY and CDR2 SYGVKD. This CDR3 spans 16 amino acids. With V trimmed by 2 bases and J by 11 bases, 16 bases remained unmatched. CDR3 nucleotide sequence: TGTGCCATCAGTGAGACAAACCCGGGACTAGACCATGAGCAGTACTTC. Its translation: CAISETNPGLDHEQYF.

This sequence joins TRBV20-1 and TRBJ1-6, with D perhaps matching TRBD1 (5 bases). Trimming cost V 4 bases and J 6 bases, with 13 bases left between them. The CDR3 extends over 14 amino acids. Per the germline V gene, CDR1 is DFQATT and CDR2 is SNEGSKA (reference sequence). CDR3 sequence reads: CSAKSGRPNSPLHF. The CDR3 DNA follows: TGCAGTGCTAAGTCGGGACGACCTAATTCACCCCTCCACTTT.

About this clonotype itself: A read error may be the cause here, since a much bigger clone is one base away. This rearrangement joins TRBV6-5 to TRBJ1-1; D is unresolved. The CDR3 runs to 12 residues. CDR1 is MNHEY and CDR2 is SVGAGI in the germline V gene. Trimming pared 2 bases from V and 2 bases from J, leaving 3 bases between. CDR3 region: CASSYDNTEAFF. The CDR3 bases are TGTGCCAGCAGTTACGACAACACTGAAGCTTTCTTT.

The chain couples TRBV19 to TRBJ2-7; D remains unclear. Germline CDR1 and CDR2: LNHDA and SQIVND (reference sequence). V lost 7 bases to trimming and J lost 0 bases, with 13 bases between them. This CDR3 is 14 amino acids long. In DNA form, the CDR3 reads TGTGCCAGTAAAATGGAGAGGAGCTCCTACGAGCAGTACTTC. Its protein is CASKMERSSYEQYF.

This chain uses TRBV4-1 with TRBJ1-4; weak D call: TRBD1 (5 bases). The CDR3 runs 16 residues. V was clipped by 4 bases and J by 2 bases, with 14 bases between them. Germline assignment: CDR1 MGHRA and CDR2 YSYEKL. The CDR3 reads CASSLKGAGTNEKLFF. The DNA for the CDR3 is TGCGCCAGCAGCCTAAAGGGTGCAGGGACTAATGAAAAACTGTTTTTT.

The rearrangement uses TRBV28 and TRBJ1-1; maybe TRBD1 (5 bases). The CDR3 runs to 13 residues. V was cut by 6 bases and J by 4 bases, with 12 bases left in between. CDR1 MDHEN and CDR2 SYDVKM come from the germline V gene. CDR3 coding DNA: TGTGCCAGCAGACCAGGGTGGGCCACTGAAGCTTTCTTT. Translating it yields CASRPGWATEAFF.

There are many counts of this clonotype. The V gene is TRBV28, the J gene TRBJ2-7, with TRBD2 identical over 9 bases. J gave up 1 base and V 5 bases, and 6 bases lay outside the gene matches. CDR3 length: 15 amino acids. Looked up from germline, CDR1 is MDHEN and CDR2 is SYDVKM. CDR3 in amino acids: CASSVSGRTSYEQYF. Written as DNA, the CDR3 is TGTGCCAGCAGTGTAAGCGGGAGGACGTCCTACGAGCAGTACTTC. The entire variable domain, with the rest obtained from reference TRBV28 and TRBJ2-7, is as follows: DVKVTQSSRYLVKRTGEKVFLECVQDMDHENMFWYRQDPGLGLRLIYFSYDVKMKEKGDIPEGYSVSREKKERFSLILESASTNQTSMYLCASSVSGRTSYEQYFGPGTRLTVT.

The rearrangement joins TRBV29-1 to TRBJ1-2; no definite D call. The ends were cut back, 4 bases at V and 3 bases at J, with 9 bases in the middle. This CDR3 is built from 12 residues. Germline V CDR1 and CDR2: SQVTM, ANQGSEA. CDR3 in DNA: TGCAGCGTTGTAGGGTGGGACTATGGCTACACCTTC. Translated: CSVVGWDYGYTF. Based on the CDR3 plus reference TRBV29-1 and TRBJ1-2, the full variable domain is SAVISQKPSRDICQRGTSLTIQCQVDSQVTMMFWYRQQPGQSLTLIATANQGSEATYESGFVIDKFPISRPNLTFSTLTVSNMSPEDSSIYLCSVVGWDYGYTFGSGTRLTVV.

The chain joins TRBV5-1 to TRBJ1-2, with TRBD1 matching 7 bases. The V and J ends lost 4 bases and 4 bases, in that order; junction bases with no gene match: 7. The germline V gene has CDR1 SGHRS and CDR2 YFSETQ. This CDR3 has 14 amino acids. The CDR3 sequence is CASSPGGTAYGYTF. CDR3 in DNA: TGCGCCAGCAGCCCGGGGGGGACAGCCTATGGCTACACCTTC.

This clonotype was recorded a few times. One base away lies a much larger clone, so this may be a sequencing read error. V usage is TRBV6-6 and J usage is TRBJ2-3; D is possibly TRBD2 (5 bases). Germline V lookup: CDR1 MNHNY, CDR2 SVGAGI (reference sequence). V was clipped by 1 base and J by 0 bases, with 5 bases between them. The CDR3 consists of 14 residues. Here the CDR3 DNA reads TGTGCCAGCAGTTACTGGACTAGCACAGATACGCAGTATTTT. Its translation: CASSYWTSTDTQYF.

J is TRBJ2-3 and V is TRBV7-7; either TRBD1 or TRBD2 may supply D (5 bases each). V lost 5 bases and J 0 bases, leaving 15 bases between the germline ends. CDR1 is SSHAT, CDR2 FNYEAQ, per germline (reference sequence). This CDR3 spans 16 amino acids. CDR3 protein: CASSPGGQLSTDTQYF. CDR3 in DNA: TGTGCCAGCAGCCCCGGAGGACAACTCAGCACAGATACGCAGTATTTT.

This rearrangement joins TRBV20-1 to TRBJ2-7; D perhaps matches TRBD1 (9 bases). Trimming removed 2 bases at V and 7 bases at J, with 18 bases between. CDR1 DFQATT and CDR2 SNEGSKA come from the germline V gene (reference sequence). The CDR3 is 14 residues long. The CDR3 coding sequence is TGCAGTGCTAGATGGGGACAGGGACTAGGAGAGCAGTACTTC. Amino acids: CSARWGQGLGEQYF.

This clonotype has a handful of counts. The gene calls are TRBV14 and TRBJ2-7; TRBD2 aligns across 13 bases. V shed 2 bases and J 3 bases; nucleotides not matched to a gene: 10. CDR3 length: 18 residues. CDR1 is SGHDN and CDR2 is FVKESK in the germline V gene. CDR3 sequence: CASSQSRGLAGANYEQYF. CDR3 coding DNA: TGTGCCAGCAGCCAAAGTCGTGGACTAGCGGGGGCCAACTACGAGCAGTACTTC.

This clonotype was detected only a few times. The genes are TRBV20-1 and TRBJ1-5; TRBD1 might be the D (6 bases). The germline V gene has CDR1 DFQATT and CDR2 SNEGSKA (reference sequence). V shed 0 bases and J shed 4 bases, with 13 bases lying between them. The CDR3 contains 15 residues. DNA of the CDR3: TGCAGTGCTAGAGATCTCTTACAGGGTAATCAGCCCCAGCATTTT. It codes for CSARDLLQGNQPQHF.

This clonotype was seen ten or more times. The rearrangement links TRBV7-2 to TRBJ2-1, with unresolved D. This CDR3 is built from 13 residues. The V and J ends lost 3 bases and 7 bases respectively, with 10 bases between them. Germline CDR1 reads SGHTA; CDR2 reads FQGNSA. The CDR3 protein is CASSLVTGNEQFF. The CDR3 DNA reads TGTGCCAGCAGCTTGGTGACTGGTAATGAGCAGTTCTTC. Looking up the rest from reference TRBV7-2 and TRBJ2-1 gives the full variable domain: GAGVSQSPSNKVTEKGKDVELRCDPISGHTALYWYRQSLGQGLEFLIYFQGNSAPDKSGLPSDRFSAERTGGSVSTLTIQRTQQEDSAVYLCASSLVTGNEQFFGPGTRLTVL.

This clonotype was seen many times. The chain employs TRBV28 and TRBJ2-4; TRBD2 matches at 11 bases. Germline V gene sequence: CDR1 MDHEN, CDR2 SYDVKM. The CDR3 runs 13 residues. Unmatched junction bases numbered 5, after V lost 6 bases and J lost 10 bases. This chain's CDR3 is CASRLAGGYIQYF. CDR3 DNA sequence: TGTGCCAGCAGGCTAGCGGGAGGATATATTCAGTACTTC.

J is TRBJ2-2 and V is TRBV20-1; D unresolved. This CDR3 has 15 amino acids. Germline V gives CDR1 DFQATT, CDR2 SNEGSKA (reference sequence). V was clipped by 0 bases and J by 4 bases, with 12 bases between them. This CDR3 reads CSAREKTFSTGELFF. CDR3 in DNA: TGCAGTGCTAGAGAGAAAACGTTCAGCACCGGGGAGCTGTTTTTT.

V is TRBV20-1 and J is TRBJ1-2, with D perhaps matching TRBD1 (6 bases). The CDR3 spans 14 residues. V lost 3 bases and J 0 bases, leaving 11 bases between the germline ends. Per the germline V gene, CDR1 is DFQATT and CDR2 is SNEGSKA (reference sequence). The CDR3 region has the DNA TGCAGTGCTAGGGAAGGACAGCCTAACTATGGCTACACCTTC. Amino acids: CSAREGQPNYGYTF.